The following is a TCR beta chain sequence with its context. Antigen specificity is unknown. The data were taken from a study of T cell responses to AZD1222 COVID-19 vaccine. Points from the study as a whole: Nearly half of unique spike-specific TCRs reportedly avoided B.1.351 and B.1.1.7 mutated regions. It should be noted that donors were predominantly white British and more often female, and clonal diversity was possibly underestimated. Increases in Spike-specific TCR breadth and depth were seen after two AZD1222 doses. Vaccine-associated CD4 TCRs spanned spike, dominant at 160-218 and 743-854.

The CDR3 is 11 residues long. CDR1 is DFQATT, CDR2 SNEGSKA, per germline (reference sequence). V lost 6 bases to trimming and J lost 4 bases, with 8 bases between them. The repertoire was sequenced with immunoSEQ multiplex PCR; TCRdb's copy has only in-frame clones and lacks some. The sample has about 140,000 clones, under 95% seen once. The receptor comes from an adult who received the MenACWY meningococcal vaccine as a control. The V call is TRBV20-1, the J call TRBJ2-3; TRBD1 might be the D (6 bases). Sequencing was performed on peripheral blood, taken 28 days after the second dose of the MenACWY control vaccine. CDR3: CSANRADTQYF. CDR3 nucleotides: TGCAGTGCAAACAGGGCAGATACGCAGTATTTT.